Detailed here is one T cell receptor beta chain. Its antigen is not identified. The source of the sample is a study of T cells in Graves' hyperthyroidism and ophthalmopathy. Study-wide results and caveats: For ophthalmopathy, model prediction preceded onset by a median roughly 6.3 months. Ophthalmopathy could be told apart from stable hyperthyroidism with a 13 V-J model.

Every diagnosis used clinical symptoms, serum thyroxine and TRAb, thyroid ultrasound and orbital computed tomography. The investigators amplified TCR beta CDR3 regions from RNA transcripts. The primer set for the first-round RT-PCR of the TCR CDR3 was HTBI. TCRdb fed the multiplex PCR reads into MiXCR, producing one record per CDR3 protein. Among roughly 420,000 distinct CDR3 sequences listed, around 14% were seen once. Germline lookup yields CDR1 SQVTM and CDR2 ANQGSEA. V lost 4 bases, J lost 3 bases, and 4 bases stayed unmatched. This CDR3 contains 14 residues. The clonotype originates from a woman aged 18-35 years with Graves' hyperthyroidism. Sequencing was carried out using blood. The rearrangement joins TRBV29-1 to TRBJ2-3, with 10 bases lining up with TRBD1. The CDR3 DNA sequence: TGCAGCGTTGCGGGGGACAGGGGAACAGATACGCAGTATTTT. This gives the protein CSVAGDRGTDTQYF.